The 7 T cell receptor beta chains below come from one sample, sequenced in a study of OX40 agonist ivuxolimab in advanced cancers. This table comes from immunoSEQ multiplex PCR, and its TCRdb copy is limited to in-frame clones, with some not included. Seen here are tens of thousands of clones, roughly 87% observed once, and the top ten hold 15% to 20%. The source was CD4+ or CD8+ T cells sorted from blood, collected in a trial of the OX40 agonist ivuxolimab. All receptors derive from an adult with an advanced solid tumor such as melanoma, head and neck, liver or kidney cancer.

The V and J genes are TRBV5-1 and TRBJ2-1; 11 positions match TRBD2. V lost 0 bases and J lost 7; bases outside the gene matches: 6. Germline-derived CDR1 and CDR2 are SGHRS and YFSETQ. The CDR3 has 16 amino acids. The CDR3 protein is CASSLVLAGGPNEQFF. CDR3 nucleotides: TGCGCCAGCAGCTTGGTGTTAGCGGGAGGGCCGAATGAGCAGTTCTTC. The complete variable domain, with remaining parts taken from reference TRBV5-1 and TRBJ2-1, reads KAGVTQTPRYLIKTRGQQVTLSCSPISGHRSVSWYQQTPGQGLQFLFEYFSETQRNKGNFPGRFSGRQFSNSRSEMNVSTLELGDSALYLCASSLVLAGGPNEQFFGPGTRLTVL.

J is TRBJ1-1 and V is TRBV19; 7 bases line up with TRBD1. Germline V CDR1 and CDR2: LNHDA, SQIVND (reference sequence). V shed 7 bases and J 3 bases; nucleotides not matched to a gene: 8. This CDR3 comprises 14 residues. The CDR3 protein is CASTVIDRDTEAFF. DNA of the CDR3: TGTGCCAGTACAGTGATTGACAGGGACACTGAAGCTTTCTTT. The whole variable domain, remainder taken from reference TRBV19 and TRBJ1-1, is DGGITQSPKYLFRKEGQNVTLSCEQNLNHDAMYWYRQDPGQGLRLIYYSQIVNDFQKGDIAEGYSVSREKKESFPLTVTSAQKNPTAFYLCASTVIDRDTEAFFGQGTRLTVV.

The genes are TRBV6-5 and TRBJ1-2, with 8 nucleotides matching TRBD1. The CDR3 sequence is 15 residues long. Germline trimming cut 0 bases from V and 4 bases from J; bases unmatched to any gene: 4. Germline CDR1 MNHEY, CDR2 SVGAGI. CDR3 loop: CASSYSAGGSYGYTF. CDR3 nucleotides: TGTGCCAGCAGTTACTCGGCAGGGGGCTCCTATGGCTACACCTTC.

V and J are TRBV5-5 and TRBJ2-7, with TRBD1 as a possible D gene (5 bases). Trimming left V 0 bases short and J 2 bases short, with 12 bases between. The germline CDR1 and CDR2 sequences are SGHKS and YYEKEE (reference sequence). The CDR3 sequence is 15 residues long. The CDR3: CASSLGDSYPYEQYF. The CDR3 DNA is TGTGCCAGCAGCTTGGGCGACAGCTATCCCTACGAGCAGTACTTC.

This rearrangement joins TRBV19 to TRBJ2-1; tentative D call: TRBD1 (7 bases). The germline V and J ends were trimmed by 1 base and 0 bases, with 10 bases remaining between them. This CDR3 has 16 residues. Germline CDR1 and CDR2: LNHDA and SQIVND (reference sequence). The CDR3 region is CASSIGQGGSYNEQFF. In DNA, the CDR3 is TGTGCCAGTAGTATAGGACAGGGAGGCTCCTACAATGAGCAGTTCTTC.

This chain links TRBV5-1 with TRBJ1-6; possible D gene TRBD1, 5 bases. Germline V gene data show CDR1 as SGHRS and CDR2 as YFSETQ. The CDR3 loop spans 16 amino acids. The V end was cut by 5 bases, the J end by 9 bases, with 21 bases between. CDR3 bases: TGCGCCAGCAGACCTACGCCCCAGGGTTCGATTTCACCCCTCCACTTT. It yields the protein CASRPTPQGSISPLHF.

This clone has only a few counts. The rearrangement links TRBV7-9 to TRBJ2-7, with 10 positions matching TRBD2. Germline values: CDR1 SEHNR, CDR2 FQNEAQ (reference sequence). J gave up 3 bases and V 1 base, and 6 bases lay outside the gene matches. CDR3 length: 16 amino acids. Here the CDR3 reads CASSLVVAGGVYEQYF. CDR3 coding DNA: TGTGCCAGCAGCTTAGTGGTAGCGGGAGGAGTCTACGAGCAGTACTTC.